This is a list of T cell receptor beta chains from one sample in a study of blood T cell repertoires in COVID-19. Some clones are missing from TCRdb's copy, which holds only in-frame ones; the method was immunoSEQ multiplex PCR. The table records 200,000 to 300,000 clones, approximately 86% of them present only once. The sequencing input was peripheral blood. The receptors stem from a woman aged 25 to 45 with acute or convalescent COVID-19. Both conserved end residues are trimmed from each CDR3.

j_call | v_call | cdr3_aa
TRBJ2-1 | TRBV6-2/TRBV6-3 | ASSYSRGSPSSYNEQF
TRBJ2-7 | TRBV10-3 | AISEEPGFNYEQY
TRBJ2-1 | TRBV9 | ASTPGGRGVNEQF
TRBJ2-7 | TRBV23-1 | ASSQTRGWYYEQY
TRBJ1-5 | TRBV2 | ASSVGMRGGQPQH
TRBJ2-5 | TRBV30 | AWRTGTHQETQY
TRBJ2-7 | TRBV3-1/TRBV3-2 | ASSHELAGSAYEQY
TRBJ2-5 | TRBV9 | ASSVSPQGMLETQY
TRBJ2-5 | TRBV7-6 | ASSSRGSGPPETQY
TRBJ1-2 | TRBV15 | ATSSNRGRGYT
TRBJ2-7 | TRBV25-1 | ASSGTGTSGRAAYEQY
TRBJ2-5 | TRBV7-9 | ASSPSPRQETQY
TRBJ1-5 | TRBV19 | ASSINEGQGAQPQH
TRBJ2-7 | TRBV4-2 | ASSQEGTSLTYEQY
TRBJ2-5 | TRBV19 | ASQVMDGVPGETQY
TRBJ2-1 | TRBV7-9 | ASSPGTSANNEQF
TRBJ2-7 | TRBV2 | ASNAGSNHYEQY
TRBJ2-2 | TRBV5-1 | ASSLGLAATGELF
TRBJ2-7 | TRBV5-1 | ASSTGLASYEQY
TRBJ1-3 | TRBV9 | ASSEGSGQGTGNTIY
TRBJ2-3 | TRBV20-1 | SASTDGGSGTDTQY
TRBJ2-5 | TRBV7-2 | ASSLSGSGQETQY
TRBJ1-2 | TRBV3-1/TRBV3-2 | ASSQDLRNYGYT
TRBJ2-5 | TRBV19 | ASSMTAQETQY
TRBJ2-1 | TRBV2 | ASSGTSGRFEQF
TRBJ2-5 | TRBV5-1 | ASSPGGPQETQY
TRBJ2-4 | TRBV7-6 | ASSLAPPLPGQPERAKNIQY
TRBJ2-1 | TRBV24-1 | ATSDPRLAGGPINEQF
TRBJ2-7 | TRBV6-2/TRBV6-3 | ASSQGQVFYEQY
TRBJ1-1 | TRBV20-1 | SVRGNTEAF
TRBJ2-7 | TRBV24-1 | ATSAGTSGYEQY
TRBJ2-3 | TRBV7-2 | ASSQTSGNPSDTQY
TRBJ2-3 | TRBV14 | ASSQVDGGTQY
TRBJ2-1 | TRBV18 | ASSPAVGASYNEQF
TRBJ1-5 | TRBV19 | ASTGRRDRVMPQH
TRBJ2-1 | TRBV5-1 | ASSLSEPSYNEQF
TRBJ2-7 | TRBV19 | ASSISSDRYEQY
TRBJ1-5 | TRBV10-3 | AISQTGGNQPQH
TRBJ2-7 | TRBV30 | AGGGDSSYEQY
TRBJ1-2 | TRBV6-2/TRBV6-3 | ASSYQRGRPQEYGYT
TRBJ2-3 | TRBV12-3/TRBV12-4 | ASGGRATDTQY
TRBJ1-6 | TRBV7-9 | ASSPRDINNSPLH
TRBJ2-7 | TRBV7-2 | ASSLDLAGVREQY
TRBJ1-2 | TRBV9 | ASSLQGWGYT
TRBJ1-5 | TRBV5-5 | ASSEGQGRQPQH
TRBJ1-1 | TRBV3-1/TRBV3-2 | ASSHRQAGTEAF
TRBJ1-2 | TRBV19 | ASTGDRGYGYT
TRBJ2-5 | TRBV29-1 | SVVNRGETQY
TRBJ2-2 | TRBV7-2 | ASSLGLAGVRTGELF
TRBJ1-4 | TRBV12-3/TRBV12-4 | ASSPLNEKLF
TRBJ1-1 | TRBV7-8 | ASSPIDRGDTEAF
TRBJ1-5 | TRBV18 | ARAGGRNQPQH
TRBJ2-1 | TRBV10-3 | AISESLAGVNNEQF
TRBJ1-6 | TRBV6-5 | ASRPGDRNSPLH
TRBJ1-1 | TRBV6-1 | ASSEGFDRSEAF